Each of the 24 T cell receptor beta chains below was sequenced from the same sample in a study of metastatic and nonmetastatic thyroid tumors. TCRdb re-clonotyped the PCR reads through MiXCR. The table has tens of thousands of clones, around 13% seen once; the top ten hold approximately 8.8%. Patients were all untreated before their thyroid surgery. Sequencing was performed on tumor tissue. The receptors shown here come from a female donor with papillary thyroid cancer or a benign thyroid nodule (not recorded which). Some clones in this sample may be carry-over from other donors' samples.

The chain links TRBV7-9 to TRBJ1-6; D remains unclear. The CDR3 extends over 15 amino acids. Germline-derived CDR1 and CDR2 are SEHNR and FQNEAQ (reference sequence). With 1 base removed from V and 5 bases from J, the gap between germline ends came to 9 bases. This chain's CDR3 is CASSLESRNNSPLHF. CDR3 DNA sequence: TGTGCCAGCAGCTTAGAGAGCCGGAATAATTCACCCCTCCACTTT.

There are many counts of this clone. The chain links TRBV5-1 to TRBJ2-5; no firm D call. Germline lookup yields CDR1 SGHRS and CDR2 YFSETQ. Trimming took off 2 bases at V and 7 bases at J, with 9 bases between the two ends. The CDR3 extends over 12 amino acids. This chain's CDR3 is CASSLLGSTQYF. In DNA, the CDR3 is TGCGCCAGCAGCTTACTGGGGTCGACCCAGTACTTC.

Concerning this clone: This may come from a read error, since a much larger clone is one base off. No conserved phenylalanine or tryptophan is present at the end of the CDR3, so a read error is the likely explanation. The DNA is omitted, as the CDR3 cannot be located on it reliably, and the CDR3 follows TCRdb's listing. The CDR3 spells CSARGVWN. V usage is TRBV20-1 and J usage is TRBJ2-1. The CDR3 sequence runs 8 residues, both termini included. Germline CDR1 DFQATT, CDR2 SNEGSKA (reference sequence).

The genes are TRBV2 and TRBJ2-3; possibly TRBD2 for D (6 bases). CDR3 size: 18 residues. The germline gives CDR1 SNHLY, CDR2 FYNNEI. Trimming cost V 10 bases and J 2 bases, with 28 bases left between them. The CDR3 bases are TGTGCCATCCTTGCCCCTCCCCGCGTGACTAGACTCACAGATACGCAGTATTTT. Translation: CAILAPPRVTRLTDTQYF.

This clone showed up many times. This chain connects TRBV27 to TRBJ2-1; D is uncertain. Trimming removed 1 base from V and 6 bases from J, with 7 bases in between. Germline V gene sequence: CDR1 MNHEY, CDR2 SMNVEV (reference sequence). The CDR3 length is 13 residues. CDR3 residues: CASSLFASNEQFF. CDR3 DNA sequence: TGTGCCAGCAGTTTATTTGCCAGCAATGAGCAGTTCTTC.

This clone was counted many times. CDR3 DNA: TGTGCCTGGAAGGGGAAAAGCCTAAATTCACCCCTCCACTTT. It translates to CAWKGKSLNSPLHF. This sequence joins TRBV30 and TRBJ1-6; weak D call: TRBD1 (5 bases). Trimming stripped 4 bases from V and 7 bases from J, with 14 bases between. The CDR3 has 14 residues. Germline CDR1 GTSNPN, CDR2 SVGIG (reference sequence).

This clone was counted at least ten times. The chain couples TRBV5-4 to TRBJ2-7; D unresolved. Trimming cost V 4 bases and J 5 bases, with 13 bases left between them. CDR3 length: 13 amino acids. Germline V gene data show CDR1 as SGHNT and CDR2 as YYREEE (reference sequence). The CDR3 nucleotides are TGTGCCAGCAGCCCAAACGCAGTCGACGAGCAGTACTTC. Protein: CASSPNAVDEQYF.

This clone is medium-sized (0.01 to 0.1%) within its sample. The genes are TRBV20-1 and TRBJ2-3, with 7 bases fitting TRBD1. Germline CDR1 and CDR2: DFQATT and SNEGSKA (reference sequence). This CDR3 has 14 amino acids. Losses at the gene ends were 6 bases for V and 1 base for J; bases not matched to a gene: 7. The CDR3 spells CSAEDRVGTDTQYF. The CDR3 DNA reads as TGCAGTGCAGAAGACAGGGTCGGCACAGATACGCAGTATTTT.

This clone was recorded at least ten times. The chain has TRBV7-3 and TRBJ1-1; no reliable D call. The V end lost 0 bases, the J end lost 5 bases, and 7 bases lay between the germline ends. Germline CDR1 SGHTA, CDR2 FQGTGA. The CDR3 is 13 residues long. CDR3 residues: CASSLTGWTEAFF. CDR3 nucleotides: TGTGCCAGCAGCTTAACAGGGTGGACTGAAGCTTTCTTT.

The sample holds a few counts of this clone. An end of the junction differs from the germline gene, which may be a read error. The chain links TRBV15 to TRBJ2-1; no clear D. This CDR3 is built from 15 residues. Germline lookup yields CDR1 LNHNV and CDR2 YYDKDF (reference sequence). CDR3: CATNRPSLQANEQFF. In DNA, the CDR3 is TGTGCCACCAACAGACCTTCTCTTCAAGCGAATGAGCAGTTCTTC. The whole variable domain, remainder taken from reference TRBV15 and TRBJ2-1, is DAMVIQNPRYQVTQFGKPVTLSCSQTLNHNVMYWYQQKSSQAPKLLFHYYDKDFNNEADTPDNFQSRRPNTSFCFLDIRSPGLGDTAMYLCATNRPSLQANEQFFGPGTRLTVL.

This clone was picked up many times. The V gene is TRBV4-2, the J gene TRBJ2-7, with 13 bases that match TRBD2. The CDR3 length is 18 residues. CDR1 and CDR2 from the germline V gene are LGHNA and YNFKEQ. Germline trimming cut 4 bases from V and 5 bases from J; bases unmatched to any gene: 14. CDR3 region: CASSRRGLAGVGNNEQYF. The DNA of the CDR3 is TGTGCCAGCAGCCGCAGAGGACTAGCGGGAGTAGGAAATAACGAGCAGTACTTC.

This clone came up many times. The gene calls are TRBV5-1 and TRBJ2-5, with TRBD1 matching over 9 bases. V lost 3 bases to trimming and J lost 2 bases; unmatched junction nucleotides: 5. This CDR3 is 15 amino acids long. The germline V gene encodes CDR1 SGHRS and CDR2 YFSETQ. CDR3 region: CASSSDRGFQETQYF. The CDR3 nucleotides are TGCGCCAGCAGCTCGGACAGGGGATTTCAAGAGACCCAGTACTTC.

This clone has at least ten counts. This may stem from a read error, because a much larger clone lies one nucleotide away. Other DNA sequences in this specimen translate into the identical CDR3. The rearrangement links TRBV6-1 to TRBJ1-1, with D uncertain. This CDR3 has 12 amino acids. Germline V gene data show CDR1 as MNHNS and CDR2 as SASEGT. CDR3 amino acids: CASSLRHTEAFF. CDR3 coding DNA: TGTGCCAGCAGCCTCAGACACACTGAAGCTTTCTTC.

Many counts were recorded for this clone. The V gene is TRBV12-3 or TRBV12-4, the J gene TRBJ2-5; D remains ambiguous. This CDR3 has 14 residues. V lost 0 bases, J lost 1 base, and 6 bases lay in between. CDR3: CASSLADIQETQYF. The CDR3 DNA follows: TGTGCCAGCAGTTTAGCAGATATCCAAGAGACCCAGTACTTC.

This clone has a count of ten or more. This chain links TRBV4-2 with TRBJ2-3; TRBD2 might be the D (6 bases). Germline V gene sequence: CDR1 LGHNA, CDR2 YNFKEQ. Trimming shortened V by 1 base and J by 0 bases, and 8 bases separated the two germline ends. This CDR3 has 15 amino acids. The DNA for the CDR3 is TGTGCCAGCAGCCAAGCCGGGACTAGCACAGATACGCAGTATTTT. Translation gives CASSQAGTSTDTQYF.

This clone appeared many times. This chain connects TRBV14 to TRBJ2-1; TRBD1 aligns across 7 bases. Germline-derived CDR1 and CDR2 are SGHDN and FVKESK. With V trimmed by 4 bases and J by 7 bases, 7 bases remained unmatched. The CDR3 covers 14 residues. The DNA for the CDR3 is TGTGCCAGCAGCCTCAAACAGGGGTGGAATGAGCAGTTCTTC. This encodes CASSLKQGWNEQFF.

This clone was recorded at least ten times. The rearrangement links TRBV6-1 to TRBJ2-5, with 10 bases aligning to TRBD2. Trimming removed 5 bases from V and 4 bases from J; junction bases left unmatched: 7. Germline V CDR1 and CDR2: MNHNS, SASEGT. The CDR3 covers 15 residues. The CDR3 nucleotides are TGTGCCAGCAGTCACAGCGGGAGGGCCATAGAGACCCAGTACTTC. Protein: CASSHSGRAIETQYF.

This clone appeared many times. The chain uses TRBV27 and TRBJ2-5; D may be TRBD1 (5 bases). The CDR3 is made up of 15 amino acids. Germline assignment: CDR1 MNHEY and CDR2 SMNVEV (reference sequence). Trimming cost V 0 bases and J 4 bases, with 12 bases left between them. The CDR3 bases are TGTGCCAGCAGTTTATCGAGGCAGGGTGGAGAGACCCAGTACTTC. Translation: CASSLSRQGGETQYF.

This clone showed up many times. The J gene is TRBJ1-2, the V gene TRBV19; D unresolved. Deletions cut 5 bases from V and 8 bases from J, with 18 bases between. This CDR3 has 14 residues. Germline V gene data show CDR1 as LNHDA and CDR2 as SQIVND (reference sequence). The CDR3 DNA reads TGTGCCAGTAGTGGGGAATTGATCTCGGGCGGCTACACCTTC. It is translated as CASSGELISGGYTF. The variable domain in full, completed from reference TRBV19 and TRBJ1-2, reads DGGITQSPKYLFRKEGQNVTLSCEQNLNHDAMYWYRQDPGQGLRLIYYSQIVNDFQKGDIAEGYSVSREKKESFPLTVTSAQKNPTAFYLCASSGELISGGYTFGSGTRLTVV.

This clone was seen at least ten times. The gene calls are TRBV6-5 and TRBJ1-4; possible D gene TRBD1, 6 bases. The CDR3 consists of 15 residues. The V gene lost 0 bases and the J gene lost 10 bases, with 15 bases spanning the gap. Looked up from germline, CDR1 is MNHEY and CDR2 is SVGAGI. The CDR3 bases are TGTGCCAGCAGTTACTCTGCAGGGGCGGGGGGAAAACTGTTTTTT. It codes for CASSYSAGAGGKLFF.

Points on this clone: An end of the junction differs from the germline gene, which may be a read error. The gene calls are TRBV9 and TRBJ1-5; D is uncertain. Germline CDR1 is SGDLS and CDR2 is YYNGEE. CDR3 length equals 14 residues. This CDR3 reads CASSVAAGLQHQNF. The CDR3 DNA follows: TGTGCCAGCAGCGTAGCGGCAGGCTTGCAGCACCAGAATTTT.

This clone has at least ten counts. The chain recombines TRBV11-2 with TRBJ2-7; no clear D gene. In germline, CDR1 is SGHAT, CDR2 FQNNGV. The germline V and J ends were trimmed by 5 bases and 0 bases, with 20 bases remaining between them. The CDR3 consists of 17 residues. The CDR3 nucleotides read TGTGCCAGCAGCCTACTGATAAAGTCCGGCACCTCCTACGAGCAGTACTTC. Its translation is CASSLLIKSGTSYEQYF. Together with reference TRBV11-2 and TRBJ2-7, the CDR3 gives the full variable domain: EAGVAQSPRYKIIEKRQSVAFWCNPISGHATLYWYQQILGQGPKLLIQFQNNGVVDDSQLPKDRFSAERLKGVDSTLKIQPAKLEDSAVYLCASSLLIKSGTSYEQYFGPGTRLTVT.

Ten or more counts support this clone. The gene calls are TRBV19 and TRBJ2-3; the match to TRBD2 covers 11 bases. Germline trimming cut 7 bases from V and 0 bases from J; bases unmatched to any gene: 3. The CDR3 has 15 residues. Germline V gives CDR1 LNHDA, CDR2 SQIVND (reference sequence). CDR3 sequence (DNA): TGTGCCAGTACCCGGACTAGCGGGAGCACAGATACGCAGTATTTT. Protein product: CASTRTSGSTDTQYF.

At least ten counts were recorded for this clone. V and J are TRBV5-1 and TRBJ2-7; 10 bases are shared with TRBD2. Germline CDR1 SGHRS, CDR2 YFSETQ. This CDR3 region has 14 residues. The J segment lost 5 bases and the V segment lost 0 bases, leaving 2 bases of the junction unmatched. As DNA, the CDR3 is TGCGCCAGCAGCTTGGCTCTAGCGGGGGACGAGCAGTACTTC. Its translation is CASSLALAGDEQYF.